The rows below give T cell receptor beta chains drawn from one sample of a study of PD-1 blockade in classical Hodgkin lymphoma. Generated by immunoSEQ multiplex PCR, the TCRdb table keeps only in-frame clones and is missing some. Counted here are about 99,000 clones, about four fifths occurring once; the ten biggest clones make up roughly 15%. The sequences come from peripheral blood mononuclear cells (PBMCs), collected before the second cycle of nivolumab. Source of these receptors: a human donor with classical Hodgkin lymphoma. CDR3s include the opening cysteine and the closing phenylalanine or tryptophan. Fields, in order: J gene, V gene, clone size, D gene, CDR3 protein, CDR3 DNA. A D gene is named only where the DNA matches it firmly. Clone size is not always given. Where it is, it says once, few, many or a class for expanded clones.

j_gene: TRBJ2-1
v_gene: TRBV28
abundance: NA
d_gene: TRBD1
CDR3aa: CASSLVTGVHEQFF
CDR3nt: TGTGCCAGCAGTTTAGTTACAGGGGTCCATGAGCAGTTCTTC

j_gene: TRBJ1-2
v_gene: TRBV2
abundance: few
d_gene: NA
CDR3aa: CASSEYADYGYTF
CDR3nt: TGTGCCAGCAGTGAGTATGCAGACTATGGCTACACCTTC

j_gene: TRBJ2-3
v_gene: TRBV27
abundance: NA
d_gene: NA
CDR3aa: CASSLYGGAVTDTQYF
CDR3nt: TGTGCCAGCAGTTTATACGGGGGAGCGGTCACAGATACGCAGTATTTT

j_gene: TRBJ2-3
v_gene: TRBV7-9
abundance: NA
d_gene: NA
CDR3aa: CASSTQTRVWSTDTQYF
CDR3nt: TGTGCCAGCAGCACACAAACTAGGGTCTGGAGCACAGATACGCAGTATTTT

j_gene: TRBJ1-1
v_gene: TRBV28
abundance: NA
d_gene: TRBD1
CDR3aa: CASSAPDRALAFF
CDR3nt: TGTGCCAGCAGCGCTCCGGACAGGGCTTTGGCTTTCTTT

j_gene: TRBJ2-7
v_gene: TRBV15
abundance: NA
d_gene: TRBD1
CDR3aa: CATSTGDRPYEQYF
CDR3nt: TGTGCCACCAGCACCGGGGACAGACCCTACGAGCAGTACTTC

j_gene: TRBJ2-7
v_gene: TRBV18
abundance: NA
d_gene: TRBD2
CDR3aa: CASSPLTPAAGGYEQYF
CDR3nt: TGTGCCAGCTCACCACTCACGCCCGCAGCGGGAGGCTACGAGCAGTACTTC

j_gene: TRBJ2-2
v_gene: TRBV9
abundance: once
d_gene: NA
CDR3aa: CASMPTPGTGELFF
CDR3nt: TGTGCCAGCATGCCCACCCCCGGGACCGGGGAGCTGTTTTTT

j_gene: TRBJ1-5
v_gene: TRBV12-5
abundance: once
d_gene: TRBD1
CDR3aa: CASVPALRDRGVQPQHF
CDR3nt: TGTGCTAGTGTTCCGGCCCTCAGGGACAGGGGGGTTCAGCCCCAGCATTTT

j_gene: TRBJ1-5
v_gene: TRBV19
abundance: NA
d_gene: NA
CDR3aa: CASTSYTHSNQPQHF
CDR3nt: TGTGCCAGTACCTCTTACACGCATAGCAATCAGCCCCAGCATTTT

j_gene: TRBJ2-7
v_gene: TRBV6-6
abundance: NA
d_gene: NA
CDR3aa: CASRREGGREQYF
CDR3nt: TGTGCCAGCAGGAGGGAGGGGGGACGGGAGCAGTACTTC

j_gene: TRBJ2-7
v_gene: TRBV7-9
abundance: few
d_gene: NA
CDR3aa: CASSSTGTTYEQYF
CDR3nt: TGTGCCAGCAGCTCGACAGGGACTACCTACGAGCAGTACTTC

j_gene: TRBJ2-2
v_gene: TRBV2
abundance: once
d_gene: NA
CDR3aa: CASSGAETNTGELFF
CDR3nt: TGTGCCAGCAGTGGGGCGGAGACTAACACCGGGGAGCTGTTTTTT

j_gene: TRBJ2-1
v_gene: TRBV5-1
abundance: few
d_gene: NA
CDR3aa: CASSLNPGFYNEQFF
CDR3nt: TGCGCCAGCAGCTTGAACCCAGGGTTCTACAATGAGCAGTTCTTC

j_gene: TRBJ1-1
v_gene: TRBV19
abundance: NA
d_gene: NA
CDR3aa: CASSIAGWGSKNTEAFF
CDR3nt: TGTGCCAGTAGTATAGCTGGGTGGGGCAGCAAGAACACTGAAGCTTTCTTT

j_gene: TRBJ1-2
v_gene: TRBV7-2
abundance: NA
d_gene: NA
CDR3aa: CASSPRTAPNYGYTF
CDR3nt: TGTGCCAGCAGCCCCCGGACTGCGCCAAACTATGGCTACACCTTC

j_gene: TRBJ1-1
v_gene: TRBV30
abundance: NA
d_gene: NA
CDR3aa: CAWSVKGGALAAFF
CDR3nt: TGTGCCTGGAGTGTCAAAGGGGGGGCCCTTGCTGCTTTCTTT

j_gene: TRBJ1-1
v_gene: TRBV10-3
abundance: few
d_gene: TRBD1
CDR3aa: CAISESTQTGQGEAFF
CDR3nt: TGTGCCATCAGTGAGTCGACTCAGACAGGGCAAGGTGAAGCTTTCTTT

j_gene: TRBJ2-5
v_gene: TRBV7-2
abundance: NA
d_gene: NA
CDR3aa: CASSLVQETQYF
CDR3nt: TGTGCCAGCAGCTTAGTCCAAGAGACCCAGTACTTC

j_gene: TRBJ1-1
v_gene: TRBV11-2
abundance: NA
d_gene: NA
CDR3aa: CASSSRRNTEAFF
CDR3nt: TGTGCCAGCAGCTCGAGACGGAACACTGAAGCTTTCTTT

j_gene: TRBJ1-2
v_gene: TRBV5-1
abundance: NA
d_gene: TRBD1
CDR3aa: CASSARDTIAGGTF
CDR3nt: TGCGCCAGCAGCGCCCGGGACACAATAGCAGGGGGCACCTTC

j_gene: TRBJ2-3
v_gene: TRBV5-1
abundance: NA
d_gene: TRBD2
CDR3aa: CASSFLAGRADTQYF
CDR3nt: TGCGCCAGCAGCTTTTTAGCGGGCAGGGCAGATACGCAGTATTTT

j_gene: TRBJ2-1
v_gene: TRBV6-6
abundance: NA
d_gene: TRBD2
CDR3aa: CASSQLAGGTNEQFF
CDR3nt: TGTGCCAGCAGTCAACTAGCGGGAGGAACCAATGAGCAGTTCTTC

j_gene: TRBJ2-7
v_gene: TRBV2
abundance: NA
d_gene: TRBD2
CDR3aa: CASNQLAGGPYEQYF
CDR3nt: TGTGCCAGCAACCAACTAGCGGGAGGGCCTTACGAGCAGTACTTC

j_gene: TRBJ2-1
v_gene: TRBV10-3
abundance: NA
d_gene: TRBD2
CDR3aa: CAINKLAGDVSEQFF
CDR3nt: TGTGCCATCAACAAACTAGCGGGAGACGTCAGTGAGCAGTTCTTC

j_gene: TRBJ2-2
v_gene: TRBV19
abundance: NA
d_gene: TRBD2
CDR3aa: CASRVLAGVSPGELFF
CDR3nt: TGTGCCAGCCGAGTTCTAGCGGGAGTAAGCCCCGGGGAGCTGTTTTTT

j_gene: TRBJ2-6
v_gene: TRBV5-8
abundance: NA
d_gene: NA
CDR3aa: CASSPGRQPLSGANVLTF
CDR3nt: TGTGCCAGCAGCCCCGGGCGACAGCCACTCTCTGGGGCCAACGTCCTGACTTTC

j_gene: TRBJ2-3
v_gene: TRBV25-1
abundance: once
d_gene: TRBD2
CDR3aa: CASSDLKLAAVTDTQYF
CDR3nt: TGTGCCAGCAGTGACCTCAAGCTAGCGGCCGTCACAGATACGCAGTATTTT

j_gene: TRBJ1-1
v_gene: TRBV28
abundance: NA
d_gene: NA
CDR3aa: CASSLSSPGRAFF
CDR3nt: TGTGCCAGCAGTTTGAGTTCGCCTGGGCGTGCTTTCTTT

j_gene: TRBJ2-5
v_gene: TRBV5-1
abundance: NA
d_gene: NA
CDR3aa: CASSFDGALQETQYF
CDR3nt: TGCGCCAGCAGCTTTGACGGGGCACTCCAAGAGACCCAGTACTTC

j_gene: TRBJ2-1
v_gene: TRBV5-4
abundance: few
d_gene: NA
CDR3aa: CASTRGTGSYNEQFF
CDR3nt: TGTGCCAGCACCCGGGGGACCGGCTCCTACAATGAGCAGTTCTTC

j_gene: TRBJ2-5
v_gene: TRBV28
abundance: NA
d_gene: NA
CDR3aa: CASTRALETQYF
CDR3nt: TGTGCCAGCACTAGGGCGTTGGAGACCCAGTACTTC

j_gene: TRBJ2-1
v_gene: TRBV5-1
abundance: NA
d_gene: TRBD2
CDR3aa: CASSLSGTRSEQFF
CDR3nt: TGCGCCAGCAGCTTATCCGGGACTAGAAGTGAGCAGTTCTTC

j_gene: TRBJ2-7
v_gene: TRBV12-5
abundance: NA
d_gene: NA
CDR3aa: CASGFIGGSEQYF
CDR3nt: TGTGCTAGTGGTTTCATCGGGGGCTCCGAGCAGTACTTC

j_gene: TRBJ2-3
v_gene: TRBV5-8
abundance: NA
d_gene: NA
CDR3aa: CASSLAQGWKGDTQYF
CDR3nt: TGTGCCAGCAGCTTGGCTCAGGGTTGGAAGGGAGATACGCAGTATTTT

j_gene: TRBJ2-7
v_gene: TRBV5-1
abundance: NA
d_gene: NA
CDR3aa: CASSSTGGAYEQYF
CDR3nt: TGCGCCAGCAGCTCAACAGGGGGGGCCTACGAGCAGTACTTC

j_gene: TRBJ2-1
v_gene: TRBV2
abundance: NA
d_gene: TRBD2
CDR3aa: CASSERASGYNEQFF
CDR3nt: TGTGCCAGCAGTGAGAGGGCTAGCGGTTACAATGAGCAGTTCTTC

j_gene: TRBJ2-7
v_gene: TRBV7-9
abundance: once
d_gene: NA
CDR3aa: CASTHASGTVSYEQYF
CDR3nt: TGTGCCAGCACCCACGCGAGTGGGACCGTGTCCTACGAGCAGTACTTC

j_gene: TRBJ2-7
v_gene: TRBV21-1
abundance: NA
d_gene: NA
CDR3aa: CASSKGAGGYEQYF
CDR3nt: TGTGCCAGCAGCAAGGGAGCGGGAGGCTACGAGCAGTACTTC

j_gene: TRBJ2-2
v_gene: TRBV9
abundance: once
d_gene: NA
CDR3aa: CASSVVSGANGELFF
CDR3nt: TGTGCCAGCAGCGTAGTGTCGGGGGCAAACGGGGAGCTGTTTTTT

j_gene: TRBJ2-7
v_gene: TRBV4-2
abundance: many
d_gene: TRBD2
CDR3aa: CASSQEATGLGSEQYF
CDR3nt: TGTGCCAGCAGCCAAGAGGCCACAGGACTAGGATCCGAGCAGTACTTC

j_gene: TRBJ2-3
v_gene: TRBV6-1
abundance: NA
d_gene: NA
CDR3aa: CASSEAGSYGAQYF
CDR3nt: TGTGCCAGCAGTGAAGCGGGCTCCTACGGAGCGCAGTATTTT

j_gene: TRBJ1-1
v_gene: TRBV7-9
abundance: NA
d_gene: NA
CDR3aa: CASSLVSGNTEAFF
CDR3nt: TGTGCCAGCAGCTTAGTATCGGGGAACACTGAAGCTTTCTTT

j_gene: TRBJ2-7
v_gene: TRBV28
abundance: NA
d_gene: NA
CDR3aa: CASSLGGDKSYEQYF
CDR3nt: TGTGCCAGCAGTCTGGGGGGGGACAAGTCCTACGAGCAGTACTTC

j_gene: TRBJ2-1
v_gene: TRBV19
abundance: NA
d_gene: TRBD2
CDR3aa: CASSTGGSRAFF
CDR3nt: TGTGCCAGTAGTACTGGCGGGAGTCGGGCGTTCTTC

j_gene: TRBJ2-5
v_gene: TRBV30
abundance: few
d_gene: NA
CDR3aa: CAWSPPHETQYF
CDR3nt: TGTGCCTGGAGTCCCCCTCATGAGACCCAGTACTTC

j_gene: TRBJ2-5
v_gene: TRBV7-8
abundance: NA
d_gene: NA
CDR3aa: CASSHVLIRETQYF
CDR3nt: TGTGCCAGCAGCCATGTACTGATTCGAGAGACCCAGTACTTC

j_gene: TRBJ2-5
v_gene: TRBV2
abundance: NA
d_gene: TRBD2
CDR3aa: CASSEALAGVQETQYF
CDR3nt: TGTGCCAGCAGTGAGGCACTAGCGGGCGTTCAAGAGACCCAGTACTTC

j_gene: TRBJ2-5
v_gene: TRBV25-1
abundance: NA
d_gene: NA
CDR3aa: CASSELVTQYF
CDR3nt: TGTGCCAGCAGTGAATTGGTGACCCAGTACTTC

j_gene: TRBJ2-3
v_gene: TRBV19
abundance: NA
d_gene: TRBD2
CDR3aa: CASSTILAGGTDTQYF
CDR3nt: TGTGCCAGTAGTACCATACTAGCGGGGGGAACAGATACGCAGTATTTT

j_gene: TRBJ2-5
v_gene: TRBV2
abundance: once
d_gene: NA
CDR3aa: CASSSQPGHQETQYF
CDR3nt: TGTGCCAGCAGTTCTCAACCGGGACACCAAGAGACCCAGTACTTC

j_gene: TRBJ2-7
v_gene: TRBV28
abundance: once
d_gene: NA
CDR3aa: CASSSGGWTPGPYEQYF
CDR3nt: TGTGCCAGCAGTTCTGGGGGCTGGACCCCAGGGCCCTACGAGCAGTACTTC

j_gene: TRBJ2-5
v_gene: TRBV28
abundance: NA
d_gene: TRBD1
CDR3aa: CAGQGRQETQYF
CDR3nt: TGTGCCGGACAGGGACGACAAGAGACCCAGTACTTC

j_gene: TRBJ2-1
v_gene: TRBV7-2
abundance: NA
d_gene: NA
CDR3aa: CASNLDPMRNEQFF
CDR3nt: TGTGCCAGCAACCTGGACCCAATGAGGAATGAGCAGTTCTTC